One sample yielded the 8 T cell receptor beta chains listed below, sequenced in a study of cytomegalovirus exposure and HLA in healthy donors (dated by TCRdb to 2016 to 2017). Library generation was performed with the immunoSEQ multiplex PCR assay. The multiplex PCR relied on a mix of 60 forward primers for TCR Vbeta segments and 13 reverse primers for TCR Jbeta segments. TCRdb limited this immuneACCESS table to in-frame rearrangements with V and J called. A share of clones is missing; checked studies link under half to unresolved V genes, and the rest is unexplained. Present in this sample are 100,000 or so clones, over 70% of which were seen just once. Jointly, the top ten make up 2% to 2.5% of the sample. Source material: PBMCs. The receptor set was obtained from a man aged 25 to 45 in good health and CMV-seronegative.

This clone has only one observation. In DNA form, the CDR3 reads TGCGCCAGCAGCCAGCGACCGGGACTAGCTGAAGGGGGACCGGGGGAGCAGTACTTC. Protein sequence: CASSQRPGLAEGGPGEQYF. The chain has TRBV5-1 and TRBJ2-7; 9 positions match TRBD2. V trimming: 4 bases; J trimming: 7 bases; junction bases outside the gene matches: 24. Germline CDR1 and CDR2: SGHRS and YFSETQ. CDR3 size: 19 residues.

The gene calls are TRBV27 and TRBJ2-2; TRBD1 matches 8 bases. The germline V gene has CDR1 MNHEY and CDR2 SMNVEV (reference sequence). CDR3 length: 14 amino acids. The V segment lost 8 bases and the J segment 5 bases; nucleotides outside the gene matches: 7. The CDR3 here is CASEDRAGTGELFF. The CDR3, as DNA: TGTGCCAGCGAGGACAGGGCAGGGACCGGGGAGCTGTTTTTT.

The rearrangement joins TRBV7-9 to TRBJ2-7, with unresolved D. Trimming cost V 3 bases and J 0 bases, with 12 bases left between them. CDR1 and CDR2 (germline): SEHNR, FQNEAQ (reference sequence). The CDR3 runs to 15 residues. CDR3 bases: TGTGCCAGCAGCTTCGGGTCCGATAGCTCCTACGAGCAGTACTTC. Encoded protein: CASSFGSDSSYEQYF.

V gene TRBV20-1 combines with J gene TRBJ1-1, with D uncertain. The V end was cut by 4 bases, the J end by 4 bases, with 7 bases between. Germline V gene data show CDR1 as DFQATT and CDR2 as SNEGSKA (reference sequence). The CDR3 totals 11 residues. The CDR3 nucleotides read TGCAGTGCTACTATACCCACTGAAGCTTTCTTT. It is translated as CSATIPTEAFF.

This chain joins TRBV9 and TRBJ2-2, with 8 bases lining up with TRBD2. Germline loops: CDR1 SGDLS, CDR2 YYNGEE. This CDR3 spans 16 amino acids. Unmatched junction bases numbered 6, after V lost 0 bases and J lost 5 bases. In nucleotides, the CDR3 is TGTGCCAGCAGCGTAGAAGTACGGGAGGGGACCGGGGAGCTGTTTTTT. This sequence encodes CASSVEVREGTGELFF.

V and J are TRBV19 and TRBJ2-1; D gene uncertain. Trimming cost V 6 bases and J 3 bases, with 9 bases left between them. The CDR3 sequence is 13 residues long. CDR1 LNHDA and CDR2 SQIVND come from the germline V gene (reference sequence). CDR3 protein: CASSTNSYNEQFF. For the CDR3, the DNA is TGTGCCAGTAGCACGAACAGCTACAATGAGCAGTTCTTC.

The chain joins TRBV2 to TRBJ2-7; no clear D. The V and J ends lost 5 bases and 0 bases respectively, with 5 bases between them. Germline CDR1 and CDR2: SNHLY and FYNNEI. The CDR3 loop spans 12 amino acids. CDR3: CASSPLSYEQYF. Here the CDR3 DNA reads TGTGCCAGCAGTCCCCTCTCCTACGAGCAGTACTTC.

The genes are TRBV5-4 and TRBJ2-2; 14 bases map to TRBD2. In germline, CDR1 is SGHNT, CDR2 YYREEE (reference sequence). Germline trimming cut 1 base from V and 3 bases from J; bases unmatched to any gene: 2. The CDR3 contains 17 residues. CDR3 coding DNA: TGTGCCAGCAGCTTGCCGGGACTAGCGGGGGACACCGGGGAGCTGTTTTTT. It translates to CASSLPGLAGDTGELFF.